The source of this T cell receptor beta chain is a study of CD8 T cells in ankylosing spondylitis. Findings of the study overall: In synovial fluid and blood from reactive arthritis, some motif variants were previously reported.

Trimming took off 5 bases at V and 2 bases at J, with 15 bases between the two ends. The germline CDR1 and CDR2 sequences are SGHAT and FQNNGV. The CDR3 totals 15 residues. Quantitative molecular-barcoded 5'-RACE generated the TCR beta libraries. TCRdb redid the calling of the 5' RACE reads with MiXCR, one entry per CDR3 protein. Here the sample spans about 310,000 distinct CDR3 sequences, 20% to 25% being singletons. This clonotype was counted only a few times. Its matching antigen is unknown. The chain carries TRBV11-2 and TRBJ1-2; D is undetermined. This receptor was obtained from a female donor with ankylosing spondylitis or in good health (not recorded which). Material for sequencing was blood, either unsorted or a sorted T cell fraction (not recorded which). The CDR3 DNA is TGTGCCAGCAGCCGAGATCGAGGCACCAACTATGGCTACACCTTC. Translated, it gives CASSRDRGTNYGYTF. Using reference TRBV11-2 and TRBJ1-2 for the parts outside the CDR3, the full variable domain is EAGVAQSPRYKIIEKRQSVAFWCNPISGHATLYWYQQILGQGPKLLIQFQNNGVVDDSQLPKDRFSAERLKGVDSTLKIQPAKLEDSAVYLCASSRDRGTNYGYTFGSGTRLTVV.